The 30 T cell receptor beta chains below were found in one sample sequenced in a study of blood T cell repertoires in COVID-19. Using immunoSEQ multiplex PCR, the repertoire was profiled, and TCRdb retains in-frame clones only, with some absent. The sample consists of 200,000 to 250,000 clones, about 86% of them appearing once. The sample taken for sequencing was peripheral blood. These receptors all stem from a woman aged 30 to 39 who had recovered from COVID-19.

Here the CDR3 DNA reads TGCAGTGCTAGTAAACAGGGGGCCAACTATGGCTACACCTTC. Residues: CSASKQGANYGYTF. The chain recombines TRBV20-1 with TRBJ1-2, with TRBD1 identical over 9 bases. Germline CDR1 reads DFQATT; CDR2 reads SNEGSKA (reference sequence). V dropped 3 bases and J dropped 2; count of bases not matched to a gene: 4. This CDR3 has 14 residues.

This chain uses TRBV2 with TRBJ1-5; D unresolved. The CDR3 totals 13 residues. V was pared by 7 bases and J by 2 bases, with 9 bases between. Germline assignment: CDR1 SNHLY and CDR2 FYNNEI. CDR3 amino acids: CASTEEGNQPQHF. CDR3 nucleotides: TGTGCCAGCACAGAAGAGGGCAATCAGCCCCAGCATTTT. Combining the CDR3 with reference TRBV2 and TRBJ1-5 gives the whole variable domain EPEVTQTPSHQVTQMGQEVILRCVPISNHLYFYWYRQILGQKVEFLVSFYNNEISEKSEIFDDQFSVERPDGSNFTLKIRSTKLEDSAMYFCASTEEGNQPQHFGDGTRLSIL.

V is TRBV6-5 and J is TRBJ1-6, with 10 nucleotides matching TRBD1. The CDR3 has 14 amino acids. V lost 10 bases to trimming and J lost 10 bases; unmatched junction nucleotides: 10. From germline, CDR1 is MNHEY and CDR2 SVGAGI. CDR3 DNA sequence: TGTGCCACCAGATTTGGGACAGGGGAGTCACCCCTCCACTTT. Its protein product is CATRFGTGESPLHF.

This clone was found once. This chain links TRBV7-3 with TRBJ2-2, with D maybe TRBD1 (6 bases). V was trimmed by 3 bases and J by 8 bases, leaving 10 bases between them. CDR1 and CDR2 from the germline V gene are SGHTA and FQGTGA. CDR3 length: 13 residues. In nucleotides, the CDR3 is TGTGCCAGCAGCTTCAGGGGAAGGGGGGAGCTGTTTTTT. Translating it yields CASSFRGRGELFF. Looking up the rest from reference TRBV7-3 and TRBJ2-2 gives the full variable domain: GAGVSQTPSNKVTEKGKYVELRCDPISGHTALYWYRQSLGQGPEFLIYFQGTGAADDSGLPNDRFFAVRPEGSVSTLKIQRTERGDSAVYLCASSFRGRGELFFGEGSRLTVL.

This sequence joins TRBV7-9 and TRBJ2-7; 15 bases agree with TRBD2. The CDR3 has 15 residues. The ends lost 3 bases at V and 5 bases at J; junction bases unmatched: 2. Germline CDR1 SEHNR, CDR2 FQNEAQ (reference sequence). This chain's CDR3 is CASSLGLAGGDEQYF. In DNA form, the CDR3 reads TGTGCCAGCAGCTTGGGACTAGCGGGGGGCGACGAGCAGTACTTC.

The chain links TRBV5-1 to TRBJ2-7; no firm D call. CDR1 SGHRS and CDR2 YFSETQ come from the germline V gene. This CDR3 is 15 amino acids long. Trimming stripped 0 bases from V and 0 bases from J, with 10 bases between. In DNA form, the CDR3 reads TGCGCCAGCAGCTTGGGACTCTTCCCCTCCTACGAGCAGTACTTC. Translating it yields CASSLGLFPSYEQYF.

The J gene is TRBJ1-1, the V gene TRBV23-1; 8 bases align to TRBD1. TRBV23-1 is an ORF; its function is uncertain. Trimming took 3 bases from V and 3 from J; bases not matched to a gene: 12. CDR3 size: 17 residues. The CDR3 DNA is TGCGCCAGCAGTCATCAGGGACAGGTGTCATGGTACACTGAAGCTTTCTTT. The encoded protein is CASSHQGQVSWYTEAFF.

This clone was observed once. DNA for the CDR3: TGTGCCAGCAGCTTAGCCCTCTCGGCCGGAGGGGGCTACACCTTC. Translating gives CASSLALSAGGGYTF. V is TRBV7-9 and J is TRBJ1-2; D unresolved. This CDR3 spans 15 amino acids. The V gene's germline CDR1 is SEHNR and CDR2 FQNEAQ (reference sequence). Trimming cost V 0 bases and J 8 bases, with 16 bases left between them.

This chain links TRBV9 with TRBJ2-5, with TRBD2 identical over 13 bases. The germline V gene encodes CDR1 SGDLS and CDR2 YYNGEE. V lost 4 bases and J lost 2; bases outside the gene matches: 5. The CDR3 is 16 amino acids. The CDR3 nucleotides are TGTGCCAGCAGCCCGGGACTAGCGGGATTTCAAGAGACCCAGTACTTC. Encoded protein: CASSPGLAGFQETQYF.

J is TRBJ1-5 and V is TRBV7-6, with unresolved D. Per the germline V gene, CDR1 is SGHVS and CDR2 is FNYEAQ. This CDR3 comprises 13 residues. Trimming took off 4 bases at V and 2 bases at J, with 6 bases between the two ends. The CDR3 reads CASSSVGNQPQHF. Written as DNA, the CDR3 is TGTGCCAGCAGCTCGGTGGGCAATCAGCCCCAGCATTTT.

The J gene is TRBJ1-1, the V gene TRBV19; no clear D. The CDR3 sequence is 11 residues long. From germline, CDR1 is LNHDA and CDR2 SQIVND (reference sequence). Trimming stripped 5 bases from V and 3 bases from J, with 4 bases between. CDR3 coding DNA: TGTGCCAGTAGTGAGTACACTGAAGCTTTCTTT. Translation gives CASSEYTEAFF.

The gene calls are TRBV9 and TRBJ2-2; tentatively, D is TRBD2 (5 bases). Germline CDR1 and CDR2: SGDLS and YYNGEE. This CDR3 contains 17 residues. V was cut by 4 bases and J by 7 bases, with 23 bases left in between. The CDR3 loop is CASSPHSEVYEGGELFF. The CDR3 DNA sequence: TGTGCCAGCAGCCCCCACTCGGAGGTGTACGAAGGCGGGGAGCTGTTTTTT.

The CDR3 loop is CASSLARIDPRDEQFF. CDR3 sequence (DNA): TGTGCCAGCAGTTTAGCTCGGATTGACCCGAGGGATGAGCAGTTCTTC. V usage is TRBV27 and J usage is TRBJ2-1; D perhaps matches TRBD2 (5 bases). The CDR3 extends over 16 amino acids. Trimming left V 2 bases short and J 8 bases short, with 19 bases between. CDR1 is MNHEY, CDR2 SMNVEV, per germline (reference sequence).

The chain joins TRBV18 to TRBJ2-1; a possible D gene is TRBD2 (7 bases). There are 14 residues in the CDR3. Trimming took 8 bases from V and 7 from J, leaving 18 bases between them. Germline V gene lookup returns CDR1 KGHSH and CDR2 LQKENI. CDR3 loop: CASQTGGLMNEQFF. CDR3 nucleotides: TGTGCCAGCCAAACCGGGGGGCTAATGAATGAGCAGTTCTTC.

This chain connects TRBV5-1 to TRBJ2-3; no reliable D call. Germline V gene data show CDR1 as SGHRS and CDR2 as YFSETQ. The CDR3 loop spans 12 amino acids. V lost 2 bases, J lost 2 bases, and 3 bases lay in between. The CDR3 nucleotides are TGCGCCAGCAGCTTACTCACAGATACGCAGTATTTT. Translated: CASSLLTDTQYF.

The V and J genes are TRBV7-2 and TRBJ2-1, with 8 bases fitting TRBD2. Germline-derived CDR1 and CDR2 are SGHTA and FQGNSA. V shed 2 bases, J shed 0 bases, and the junction held 6 bases outside the gene matches. The CDR3 consists of 17 residues. The DNA for the CDR3 is TGTGCCAGCAGCTTAACTTTTGCGGGGGGCTCCTACAATGAGCAGTTCTTC. It specifies CASSLTFAGGSYNEQFF.

The chain is built from TRBV30 and TRBJ1-2, with a possible D match to TRBD1 (6 bases). Germline loops: CDR1 GTSNPN, CDR2 SVGIG (reference sequence). Trimming removed 0 bases from V and 4 bases from J, with 9 bases in between. The CDR3 contains 13 residues. The CDR3 nucleotides are TGTGCCTGGAGTGTACGAGGGGGCTATGGCTACACCTTC. It yields the protein CAWSVRGGYGYTF.

In its sample, this clone was seen once. This sequence joins TRBV4-2 and TRBJ1-1; 7 bases align to TRBD1. The V gene's germline CDR1 is LGHNA and CDR2 YNFKEQ. The ends lost 2 bases at V and 3 bases at J; junction bases unmatched: 6. The CDR3 is made up of 15 amino acids. DNA for the CDR3: TGTGCCAGCAGCCAACGTCAGGGGGGCTACACTGAAGCTTTCTTT. Its translation: CASSQRQGGYTEAFF.

The chain has TRBV18 and TRBJ2-3, with TRBD1 matching 7 bases. The CDR3 is 15 amino acids. V lost 4 bases and J lost 3; bases outside the gene matches: 7. Germline lookup yields CDR1 KGHSH and CDR2 LQKENI. The chain's CDR3 is CASSLSTGRTDTQYF. The CDR3 DNA is TGTGCCAGCTCACTATCGACAGGGAGAACAGATACGCAGTATTTT. Looking up the rest from reference TRBV18 and TRBJ2-3 gives the full variable domain: NAGVMQNPRHLVRRRGQEARLRCSPMKGHSHVYWYRQLPEEGLKFMVYLQKENIIDESGMPKERFSAEFPKEGPSILRIQQVVRGDSAAYFCASSLSTGRTDTQYFGPGTRLTVL.

This sequence joins TRBV29-1 and TRBJ1-1; 9 nucleotides match TRBD1. The CDR3 is 14 amino acids. J lost 7 bases, V lost 4 bases, and 10 bases had no gene match. CDR1 is SQVTM and CDR2 is ANQGSEA in the germline V gene. Written as DNA, the CDR3 is TGCAGCGTTGGCCCACAGGGGGCGGCCCGTGAAGCTTTCTTT. Translation gives CSVGPQGAAREAFF.

This chain links TRBV9 with TRBJ2-1; TRBD1 might be the D (5 bases). V gave up 2 bases and J gave up 4 bases, with 10 bases separating them. The CDR3 length is 14 residues. The germline gives CDR1 SGDLS, CDR2 YYNGEE. In DNA, the CDR3 is TGTGCCAGCAGCGTGCAGACAGATTACAATGAGCAGTTCTTC. It translates to CASSVQTDYNEQFF.

This clone was seen ten or more times. The V call is TRBV7-3, the J call TRBJ1-5; D not resolved. The CDR3 covers 18 residues. V lost 0 bases and J lost 0, with 15 bases in between. Germline V gene lookup returns CDR1 SGHTA and CDR2 FQGTGA. The CDR3 spells CASSLTTSREYSNQPQHF. The CDR3, as DNA: TGTGCCAGCAGCTTAACGACCTCACGGGAGTATAGCAATCAGCCCCAGCATTTT.

The V and J genes are TRBV29-1 and TRBJ2-7; 7 bases agree with TRBD2. The CDR3 contains 16 residues. CDR1 and CDR2 (germline): SQVTM, ANQGSEA. V dropped 4 bases and J dropped 2; count of bases not matched to a gene: 14. CDR3 amino acids: CSVVSLWASGPYEQYF. For the CDR3, the DNA is TGCAGCGTTGTGTCGTTGTGGGCTAGCGGACCCTACGAGCAGTACTTC.

This chain uses TRBV27 with TRBJ2-2, with 8 bases identical to TRBD2. The CDR3 extends over 15 amino acids. Germline CDR1 MNHEY, CDR2 SMNVEV (reference sequence). The V segment lost 2 bases and the J segment 7 bases; nucleotides outside the gene matches: 6. CDR3 sequence reads: CASSLDGGAGGELFF. CDR3 sequence (DNA): TGTGCCAGCAGTTTAGACGGGGGGGCTGGCGGGGAGCTGTTTTTT.

This clone has more than one count but fewer than ten. This chain uses TRBV6-5 with TRBJ2-7, with D unresolved. Germline values: CDR1 MNHEY, CDR2 SVGAGI. The germline V and J ends were trimmed by 6 bases and 4 bases, with 16 bases remaining between them. The CDR3 contains 14 residues. Here the CDR3 DNA reads TGTGCCAGCAGGGCGGTTCTCGGCACTTACGAGCAGTACTTC. As protein: CASRAVLGTYEQYF.

This chain joins TRBV19 and TRBJ1-2, with 8 bases fitting TRBD1. CDR1 is LNHDA and CDR2 is SQIVND in the germline V gene (reference sequence). J lost 4 bases, V lost 5 bases, and 6 bases had no gene match. This CDR3 is 14 amino acids long. CDR3 in DNA: TGTGCCAGTAGTGTGATAGGACAGGGCTATGGCTACACCTTC. Translation gives CASSVIGQGYGYTF. Full variable domain (missing parts from reference TRBV19 and TRBJ1-2): DGGITQSPKYLFRKEGQNVTLSCEQNLNHDAMYWYRQDPGQGLRLIYYSQIVNDFQKGDIAEGYSVSREKKESFPLTVTSAQKNPTAFYLCASSVIGQGYGYTFGSGTRLTVV.

V is TRBV6-5 and J is TRBJ1-1; the match to TRBD1 covers 7 bases. There are 13 residues in the CDR3. From germline, CDR1 is MNHEY and CDR2 SVGAGI. After removal of 7 bases from V and 3 bases from J, the junction contained 5 bases not matched to a gene. The CDR3 reads CASNTDRYTEAFF. CDR3 bases: TGTGCCAGCAATACGGACAGGTACACTGAAGCTTTCTTT.

The chain has TRBV19 and TRBJ2-1, with 11 positions matching TRBD2. Germline V CDR1 and CDR2: LNHDA, SQIVND (reference sequence). J gave up 9 bases and V 6 bases, and 10 bases lay outside the gene matches. The CDR3 has 15 residues. CDR3 amino acids: CASRNPSGGPSEQFF. The CDR3 region has the DNA TGTGCCAGTAGAAACCCTAGCGGGGGGCCCAGTGAGCAGTTCTTC.

This chain joins TRBV5-1 and TRBJ2-3, with TRBD2 matching 7 bases. Germline-derived CDR1 and CDR2 are SGHRS and YFSETQ. The trim removed 0 bases at V and 0 bases at J, leaving 4 bases unmatched. The CDR3 loop spans 16 amino acids. The chain's CDR3 is CASSLDLAASTDTQYF. The CDR3 DNA reads TGCGCCAGCAGCTTGGACCTAGCGGCTAGCACAGATACGCAGTATTTT.

V is TRBV29-1 and J is TRBJ1-4, with 9 bases fitting TRBD1. Trimming took 7 bases from V and 6 from J; bases not matched to a gene: 9. Germline loops: CDR1 SQVTM, CDR2 ANQGSEA. The CDR3 is 14 amino acids. The CDR3, as DNA: TGCAGCGGAGCTACAGGGGGCGAATATGAAAAACTGTTTTTT. Protein: CSGATGGEYEKLFF.